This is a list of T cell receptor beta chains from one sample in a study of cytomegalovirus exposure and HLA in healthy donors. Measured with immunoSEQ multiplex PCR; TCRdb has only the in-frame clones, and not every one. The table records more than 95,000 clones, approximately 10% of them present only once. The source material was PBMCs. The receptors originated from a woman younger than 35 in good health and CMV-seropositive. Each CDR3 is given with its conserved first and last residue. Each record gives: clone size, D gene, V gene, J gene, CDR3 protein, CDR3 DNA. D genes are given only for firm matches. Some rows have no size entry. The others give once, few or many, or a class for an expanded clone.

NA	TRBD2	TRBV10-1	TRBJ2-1	CASSTGTSGDNEQFF	TGCGCCAGCAGTACCGGGACTAGCGGAGACAATGAGCAGTTCTTC
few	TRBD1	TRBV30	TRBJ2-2	CATPGDRGSGELFF	TGTGCCACCCCCGGGGACAGGGGGTCCGGGGAGCTGTTTTTT
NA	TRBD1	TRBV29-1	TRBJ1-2	CSVTGTVYGYTF	TGCAGCGTAACCGGGACAGTCTATGGCTACACCTTC
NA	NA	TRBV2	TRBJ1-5	CASRGSSEVNQPQHF	TGTGCCAGCAGGGGGTCATCGGAGGTCAATCAGCCCCAGCATTTT
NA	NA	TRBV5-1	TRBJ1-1	CASSLKKWRGPNTEAFF	TGCGCCAGCAGCTTGAAGAAATGGAGGGGCCCGAACACTGAAGCTTTCTTT
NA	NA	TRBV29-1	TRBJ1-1	CSVGPSGMNTEAFF	TGCAGCGTGGGTCCCTCAGGCATGAACACTGAAGCTTTCTTT
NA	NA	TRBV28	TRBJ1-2	CASSSTGRDYGYTF	TGTGCCAGCAGTTCCACGGGCAGGGACTATGGCTACACCTTC
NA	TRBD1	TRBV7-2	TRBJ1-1	CASSLGGTGGWRAFF	TGTGCCAGCAGCCTCGGAGGGACAGGGGGTTGGAGGGCTTTCTTT
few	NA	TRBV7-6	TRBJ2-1	CASSLRTGYNEQFF	TGTGCCAGCAGCCTACGAACAGGGTATAATGAGCAGTTCTTC
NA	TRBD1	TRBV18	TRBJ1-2	CASSVLGQRPDGYTF	TGTGCCAGCTCAGTATTGGGACAGCGCCCCGATGGCTACACCTTC
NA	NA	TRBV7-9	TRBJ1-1	CASSLMASEAEAFF	TGTGCCAGCAGCCTAATGGCTTCGGAGGCTGAAGCTTTCTTT
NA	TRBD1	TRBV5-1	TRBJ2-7	CASSPGQTYEQYF	TGCGCCAGCAGCCCGGGACAGACGTACGAGCAGTACTTC
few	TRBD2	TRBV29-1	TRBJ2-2	CSVRLAGHRGGELFF	TGCAGCGTGCGACTAGCGGGCCACCGGGGAGGGGAGCTGTTTTTT
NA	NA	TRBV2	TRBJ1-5	CASIPDRNINQPQHF	TGTGCCAGCATACCTGACAGGAATATCAATCAGCCCCAGCATTTT
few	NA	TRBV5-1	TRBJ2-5	CASSPKGGQETQYF	TGCGCCAGCAGCCCTAAAGGGGGCCAAGAGACCCAGTACTTC
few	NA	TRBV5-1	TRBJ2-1	CASSNLTGNEQFF	TGCGCCAGCAGCAACCTAACGGGGAATGAGCAGTTCTTC
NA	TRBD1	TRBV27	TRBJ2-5	CASSWTGRQETQYF	TGTGCCAGCAGTTGGACAGGGCGCCAAGAGACCCAGTACTTC
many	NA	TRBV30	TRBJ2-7	CAWSMGGGYEQYF	TGTGCCTGGAGTATGGGGGGTGGCTACGAGCAGTACTTC
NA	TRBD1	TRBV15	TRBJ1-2	CATSSLRQGRRYGYTF	TGTGCCACCAGCAGTCTAAGACAGGGGCGAAGGTATGGCTACACCTTC
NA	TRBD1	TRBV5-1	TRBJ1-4	CASRLGQAKEKLFF	TGCGCCAGCAGACTGGGACAGGCGAAAGAAAAACTGTTTTTT
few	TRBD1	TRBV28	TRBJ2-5	CASSSSGTGGQTQYF	TGTGCCAGCAGTTCTTCCGGGACAGGGGGCCAGACCCAGTACTTC
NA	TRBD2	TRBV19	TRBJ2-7	CASSYAGAYEQYF	TGTGCCAGTAGTTATGCGGGGGCCTACGAGCAGTACTTC
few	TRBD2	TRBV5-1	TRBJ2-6	CASSTSGRVGANVLTF	TGCGCCAGCAGTACTAGCGGGAGGGTTGGGGCCAACGTCCTGACTTTC